What follows is one T cell receptor (beta chain) and its context. The data were produced by immunoSEQ multiplex PCR, yet TCRdb's version contains in-frame clones alone and is incomplete. The sample lists some 68,000 clones; roughly 88% were seen once. The entry originates in a study of blood T cell repertoires in COVID-19. Study overall: The origin of the acute and convalescent COVID-19 samples was the United States, Italy and Spain.

The sequence was obtained from a human donor in a cohort sampled during active COVID-19. Sequencing was carried out using peripheral blood.

The CDR3 loop is CASSADSVYNSPLHF. DNA of the CDR3: TGTGCCAGCAGCGCTGACAGCGTCTATAATTCACCCCTCCACTTT. The chain has TRBV7-8 and TRBJ1-6; D is perhaps TRBD1 (5 bases). The CDR3 is 15 residues long. Germline CDR1 SGHVS, CDR2 FQNEAQ. With 5 bases removed from V and 3 bases from J, the gap between germline ends came to 11 bases.